Listed here is a single T cell receptor (beta chain). The antigen is unknown. The data derive from a study of chemoradiotherapy in HPV16-positive cancers. For the study at large: Candidate HPV-specific T-cell clones and common TCR motifs came from functional assays in two HPV16-positive patients.

TCRdb's table, derived via immunoSEQ multiplex PCR, lists solely in-frame clones and lacks some. The sample has about 15,000 clones; about four fifths are singletons. V was clipped by 3 bases and J by 9 bases; unmatched bases: 11. The CDR3 spans 15 residues. Per germline, CDR1 MNHEY and CDR2 SMNVEV (reference sequence). Findings of the study overall: The functional HPV-specific definition rests on just a couple of HPV16-positive patients.

This specimen was collected from a patient who underwent chemoradiotherapy. This TCR derives from a human donor with HPV-associated anogenital cancer. This sequence joins TRBV27 and TRBJ2-1; TRBD1 matches at 7 bases. The CDR3 region has the DNA TGTGCCAGCAGTTTGTTTGGCGACAGGGTCGGTGAGCAGTTCTTC. Its protein product is CASSLFGDRVGEQFF.